The present T cell receptor (beta chain) was sequenced within a study of blood T cell repertoires in COVID-19. Looking at the study overall: Sources were T cells, B-cell-depleted T cells, or PBMCs; the material itself was cDNA or gDNA.

Measured with immunoSEQ multiplex PCR; TCRdb has only the in-frame clones, and not every one. There are about 150,000 clones in the sample; over 60% occur only once, and roughly 1.8% lies in the top ten. Germline V CDR1 and CDR2: MNHEY, SVGAGI. This CDR3 is built from 15 residues. With V trimmed by 3 bases and J by 6 bases, 10 bases remained unmatched. The clonotype originates from a man aged 80 or over with acute or convalescent COVID-19. Sequencing was carried out using peripheral blood. The chain recombines TRBV6-5 with TRBJ1-2; 7 bases align to TRBD1. As DNA, the CDR3 is TGTGCCAGCAGTTATGGACCTACAGGGGTGGATGGCTACACCTTC. As protein: CASSYGPTGVDGYTF.